Described below is a single T cell receptor (beta chain) sequence and its context. Only in-frame clones appear in the TCRdb table, and some are missing; sequencing was by immunoSEQ multiplex PCR. The data contain fewer than 8,000 clones, under 25% of them seen just once; the ten biggest clones take up approximately 15%. This CDR3 region has 17 residues. Germline values: CDR1 SGHRS, CDR2 YFSETQ. Trimming shortened V by 4 bases and J by 6 bases, and 25 bases separated the two germline ends. The sample originates from a study of sequential checkpoint blockade in melanoma. For the study at large: TCRbeta immunosequencing was performed on DNA from more than 75 pretreatment melanoma tumor samples.

Treatment described: randomized to nivolumab then ipilimumab (arm A) or the reverse (arm B). This receptor was obtained from a human donor with melanoma. The input for sequencing was tumor tissue (inferred from file names), taken from a patient given nivolumab and ipilimumab in sequence. V and J are TRBV5-1 and TRBJ1-2; D is possibly TRBD1 (5 bases). Written as DNA, the CDR3 is TGCGCCAGCAGCCAAGTTCTGGCTTCAGGGCCCGCGGATGGCTACACCTTC. This sequence encodes CASSQVLASGPADGYTF.